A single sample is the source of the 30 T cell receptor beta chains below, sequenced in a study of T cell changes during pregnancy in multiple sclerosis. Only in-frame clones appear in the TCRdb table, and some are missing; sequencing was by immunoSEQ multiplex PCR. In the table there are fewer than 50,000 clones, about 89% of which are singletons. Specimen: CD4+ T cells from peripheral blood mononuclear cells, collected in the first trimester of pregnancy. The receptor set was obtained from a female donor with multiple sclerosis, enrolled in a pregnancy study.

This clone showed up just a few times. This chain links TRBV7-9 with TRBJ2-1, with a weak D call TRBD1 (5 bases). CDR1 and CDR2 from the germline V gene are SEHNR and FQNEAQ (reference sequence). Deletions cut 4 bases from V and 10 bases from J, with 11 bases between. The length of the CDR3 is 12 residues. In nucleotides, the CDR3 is TGTGCCAGCAGCTCTCCCCAGGGCGAGCAGTTCTTC. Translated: CASSSPQGEQFF.

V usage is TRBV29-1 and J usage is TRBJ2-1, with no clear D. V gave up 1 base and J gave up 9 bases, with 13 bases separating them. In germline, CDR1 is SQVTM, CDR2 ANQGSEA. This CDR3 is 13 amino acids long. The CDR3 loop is CSVEATGFSEQFF. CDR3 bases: TGCAGCGTTGAAGCGACGGGTTTCAGTGAGCAGTTCTTC.

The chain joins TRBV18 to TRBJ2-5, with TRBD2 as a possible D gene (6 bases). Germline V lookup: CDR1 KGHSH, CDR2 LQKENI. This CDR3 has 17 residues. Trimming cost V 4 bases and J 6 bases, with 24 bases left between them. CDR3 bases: TGTGCCAGCTCACTCCAGGGCGGGGCGCGGGATCAGAAGACCCAGTACTTC. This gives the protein CASSLQGGARDQKTQYF.

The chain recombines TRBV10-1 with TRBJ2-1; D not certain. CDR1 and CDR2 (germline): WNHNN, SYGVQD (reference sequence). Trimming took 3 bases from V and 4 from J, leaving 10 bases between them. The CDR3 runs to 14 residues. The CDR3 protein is CASSDSGPYNEQFF. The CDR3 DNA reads TGCGCCAGCAGTGATAGTGGGCCTTACAATGAGCAGTTCTTC.

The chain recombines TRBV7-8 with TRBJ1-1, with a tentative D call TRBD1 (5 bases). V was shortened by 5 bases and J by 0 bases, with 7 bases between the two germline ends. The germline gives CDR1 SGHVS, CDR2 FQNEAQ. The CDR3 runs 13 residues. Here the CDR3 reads CASSQQVNTEAFF. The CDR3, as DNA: TGTGCCAGCAGCCAACAGGTGAACACTGAAGCTTTCTTT.

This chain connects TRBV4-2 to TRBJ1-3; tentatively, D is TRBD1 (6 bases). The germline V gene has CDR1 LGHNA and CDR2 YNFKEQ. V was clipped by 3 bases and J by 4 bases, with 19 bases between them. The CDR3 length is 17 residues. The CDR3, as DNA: TGTGCCAGCAGCCATTATATACAGGGTTCTACGGGAAACACCATATATTTT. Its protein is CASSHYIQGSTGNTIYF.

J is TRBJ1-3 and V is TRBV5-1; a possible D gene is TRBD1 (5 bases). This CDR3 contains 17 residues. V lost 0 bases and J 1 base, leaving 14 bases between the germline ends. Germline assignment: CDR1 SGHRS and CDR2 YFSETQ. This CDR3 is CASSLGGPGGSGNTIYF. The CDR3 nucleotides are TGCGCCAGCAGCTTGGGGGGCCCCGGGGGTTCTGGAAACACCATATATTTT.

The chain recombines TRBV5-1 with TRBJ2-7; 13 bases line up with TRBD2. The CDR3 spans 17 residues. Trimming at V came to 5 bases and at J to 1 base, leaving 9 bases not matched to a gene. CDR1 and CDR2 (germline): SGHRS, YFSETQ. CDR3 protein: CASSPLATSGRSYEQYF. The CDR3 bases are TGCGCCAGCAGTCCCTTGGCGACTAGCGGGAGGTCCTACGAGCAGTACTTC.

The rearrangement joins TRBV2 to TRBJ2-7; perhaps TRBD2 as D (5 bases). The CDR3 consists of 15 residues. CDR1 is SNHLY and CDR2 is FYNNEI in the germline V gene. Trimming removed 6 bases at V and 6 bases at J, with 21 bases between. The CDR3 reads CASRTNSLLLSEQYF. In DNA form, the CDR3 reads TGTGCCAGCAGGACTAACAGCCTATTACTCTCCGAGCAGTACTTC.

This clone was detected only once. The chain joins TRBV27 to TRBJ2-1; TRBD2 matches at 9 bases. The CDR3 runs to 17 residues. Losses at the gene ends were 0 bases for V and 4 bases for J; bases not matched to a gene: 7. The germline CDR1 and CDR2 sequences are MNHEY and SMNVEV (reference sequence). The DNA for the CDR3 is TGTGCCAGCAGTTTATCGGGCGGGAGGGCTCTTTACAATGAGCAGTTCTTC. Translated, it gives CASSLSGGRALYNEQFF.

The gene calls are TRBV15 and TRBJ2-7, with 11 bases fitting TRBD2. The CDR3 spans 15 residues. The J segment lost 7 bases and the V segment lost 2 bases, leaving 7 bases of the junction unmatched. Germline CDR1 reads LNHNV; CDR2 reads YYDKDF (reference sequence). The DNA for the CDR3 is TGTGCCACCAGCAGACCTACTAGCGGGAGAAGGGAGCAGTACTTC. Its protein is CATSRPTSGRREQYF.

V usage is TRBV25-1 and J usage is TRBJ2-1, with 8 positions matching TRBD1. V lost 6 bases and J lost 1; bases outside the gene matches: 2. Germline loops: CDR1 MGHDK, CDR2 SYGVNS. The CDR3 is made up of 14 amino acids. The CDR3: CASRGTGSYNEQFF. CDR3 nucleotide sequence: TGTGCCAGCAGAGGGACAGGTTCCTACAATGAGCAGTTCTTC.

This CDR3 is CASSETGLVGTGELFF. The CDR3, as DNA: TGTGCCAGCAGCGAAACCGGACTAGTCGGCACCGGGGAGCTGTTTTTT. The rearrangement uses TRBV9 and TRBJ2-2; 7 bases fit TRBD2. Germline V lookup: CDR1 SGDLS, CDR2 YYNGEE. The CDR3 has 16 residues. Trimming took 3 bases from V and 4 from J; bases not matched to a gene: 9.

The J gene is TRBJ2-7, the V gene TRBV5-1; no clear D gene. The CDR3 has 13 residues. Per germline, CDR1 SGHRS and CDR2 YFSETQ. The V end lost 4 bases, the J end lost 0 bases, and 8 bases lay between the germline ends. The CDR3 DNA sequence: TGCGCCAGCAGCCGCGACAACTCCTACGAGCAGTACTTC. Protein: CASSRDNSYEQYF.

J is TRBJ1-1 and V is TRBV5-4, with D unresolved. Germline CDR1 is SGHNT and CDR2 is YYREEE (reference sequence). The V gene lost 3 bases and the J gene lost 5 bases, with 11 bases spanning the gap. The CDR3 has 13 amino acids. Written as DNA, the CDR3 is TGTGCCAGCAGCTCGGAGACTTGGACTGAAGCTTTCTTT. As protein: CASSSETWTEAFF.

CDR3 residues: CASSVDSGRGGNTEAFF. For the CDR3, the DNA is TGTGCCAGCAGCGTAGATTCGGGAAGGGGGGGGAACACTGAAGCTTTCTTT. The rearrangement uses TRBV9 and TRBJ1-1; the D gene is possibly TRBD1 (6 bases). Germline lookup yields CDR1 SGDLS and CDR2 YYNGEE. The CDR3 covers 17 residues. The ends were cut back, 0 bases at V and 1 base at J, with 16 bases in the middle.

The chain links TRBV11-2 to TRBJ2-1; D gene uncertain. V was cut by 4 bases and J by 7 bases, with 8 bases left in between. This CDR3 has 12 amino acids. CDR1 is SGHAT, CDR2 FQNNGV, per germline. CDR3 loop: CASSSLRNEQFF. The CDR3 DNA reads TGTGCCAGCAGCTCGCTTCGGAATGAGCAGTTCTTC.

CDR3 residues: CASSIRGPGGNYEQYF. The CDR3 DNA sequence: TGTGCCAGTAGTATAAGGGGGCCAGGGGGAAACTACGAGCAGTACTTC. The chain links TRBV19 to TRBJ2-7, with TRBD1 matching over 7 bases. This CDR3 is 16 amino acids long. The V gene end was trimmed by 2 bases and the J gene end by 3 bases; junction bases not matched to a gene: 10. From germline, CDR1 is LNHDA and CDR2 SQIVND (reference sequence).

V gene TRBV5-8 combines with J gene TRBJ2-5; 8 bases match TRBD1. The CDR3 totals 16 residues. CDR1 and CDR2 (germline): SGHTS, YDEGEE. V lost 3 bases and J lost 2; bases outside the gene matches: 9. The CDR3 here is CASSSYRGALQETQYF. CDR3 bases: TGTGCCAGCAGCTCCTACAGGGGGGCTTTACAAGAGACCCAGTACTTC.

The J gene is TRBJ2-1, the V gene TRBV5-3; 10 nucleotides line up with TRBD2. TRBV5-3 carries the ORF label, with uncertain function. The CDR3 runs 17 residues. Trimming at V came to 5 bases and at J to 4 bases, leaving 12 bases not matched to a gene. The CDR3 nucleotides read TGTGCCAGAAGTTGGCCCCCCGGGACTAGCGCATACAATGAGCAGTTCTTC. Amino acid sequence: CARSWPPGTSAYNEQFF.

The CDR3 DNA reads as TGTGCCAGCAGTTACACCCCCCGGGGGGAGTCCGAGCAGTACTTC. Protein product: CASSYTPRGESEQYF. The V gene is TRBV6-5, the J gene TRBJ2-7, with TRBD2 identical over 7 bases. The CDR3 loop spans 15 amino acids. Per germline, CDR1 MNHEY and CDR2 SVGAGI. V trimming: 2 bases; J trimming: 6 bases; junction bases outside the gene matches: 10.

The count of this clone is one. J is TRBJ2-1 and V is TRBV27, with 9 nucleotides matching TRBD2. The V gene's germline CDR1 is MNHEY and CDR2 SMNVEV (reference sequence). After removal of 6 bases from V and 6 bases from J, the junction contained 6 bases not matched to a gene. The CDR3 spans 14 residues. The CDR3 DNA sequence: TGTGCCAGCAGATTAGCGGGAGTCTCCAATGAGCAGTTCTTC. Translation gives CASRLAGVSNEQFF.

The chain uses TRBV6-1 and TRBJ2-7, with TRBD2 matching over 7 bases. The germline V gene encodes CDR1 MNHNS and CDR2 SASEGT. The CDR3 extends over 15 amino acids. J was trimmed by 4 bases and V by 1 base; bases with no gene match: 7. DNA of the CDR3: TGTGCCAGCAGTGAAGTTGCGGGAGCGGAATACGAGCAGTACTTC. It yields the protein CASSEVAGAEYEQYF.

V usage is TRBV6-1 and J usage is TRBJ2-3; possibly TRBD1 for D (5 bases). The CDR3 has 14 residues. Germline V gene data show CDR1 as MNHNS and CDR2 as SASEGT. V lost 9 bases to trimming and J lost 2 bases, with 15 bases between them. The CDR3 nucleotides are TGTGCCAGTACCCAGGGTCGGAACACAGATACGCAGTATTTT. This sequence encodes CASTQGRNTDTQYF.

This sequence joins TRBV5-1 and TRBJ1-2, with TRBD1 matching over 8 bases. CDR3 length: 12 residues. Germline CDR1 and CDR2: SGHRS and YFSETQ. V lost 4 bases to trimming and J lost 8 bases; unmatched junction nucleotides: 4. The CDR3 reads CASSTDRDGYTF. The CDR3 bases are TGCGCCAGCAGCACGGACAGGGACGGCTACACCTTC.

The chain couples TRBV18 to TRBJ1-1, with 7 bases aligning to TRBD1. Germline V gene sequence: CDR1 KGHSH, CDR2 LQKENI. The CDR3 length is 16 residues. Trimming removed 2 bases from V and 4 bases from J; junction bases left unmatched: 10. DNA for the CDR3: TGTGCCAGCTCACCATCCCTACAGGGGACGGGCACTGAAGCTTTCTTT. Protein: CASSPSLQGTGTEAFF.

CDR3 sequence reads: CASSYTPGQGYEQYF. CDR3 DNA: TGTGCCAGCAGTTACACACCGGGACAGGGATACGAGCAGTACTTC. The chain employs TRBV6-5 and TRBJ2-7, with 9 bases matching TRBD1. Germline trimming cut 2 bases from V and 4 bases from J; bases unmatched to any gene: 6. CDR1 and CDR2 (germline): MNHEY, SVGAGI. There are 15 residues in the CDR3.

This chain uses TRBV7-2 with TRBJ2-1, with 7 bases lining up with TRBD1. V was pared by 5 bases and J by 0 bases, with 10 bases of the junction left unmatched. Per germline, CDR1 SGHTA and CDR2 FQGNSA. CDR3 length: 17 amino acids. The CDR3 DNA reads TGTGCCAGCAGCCCACTCGACAGGGCCGCCTCCTACAATGAGCAGTTCTTC. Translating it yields CASSPLDRAASYNEQFF.

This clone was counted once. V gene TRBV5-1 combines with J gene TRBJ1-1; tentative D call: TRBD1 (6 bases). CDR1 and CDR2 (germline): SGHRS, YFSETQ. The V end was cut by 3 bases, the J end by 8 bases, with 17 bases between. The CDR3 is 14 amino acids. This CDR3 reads CASSYNSGTREAFF. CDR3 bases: TGCGCCAGCAGCTACAACTCCGGGACACGCGAAGCTTTCTTT.

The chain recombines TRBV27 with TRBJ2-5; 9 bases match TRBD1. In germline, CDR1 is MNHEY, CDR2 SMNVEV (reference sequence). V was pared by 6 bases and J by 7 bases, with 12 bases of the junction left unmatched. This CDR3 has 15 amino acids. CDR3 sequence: CASRSGQGKSWTQYF. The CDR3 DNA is TGTGCCAGCAGATCGGGACAGGGTAAAAGTTGGACCCAGTACTTC.